This T cell receptor (beta chain) was found in a study of blood T cell repertoires in COVID-19. Study details: Acute-phase and convalescent COVID-19 samples originated in the United States, Italy and Spain. Sources were T cells, B-cell-depleted T cells, or PBMCs; the material itself was cDNA or gDNA.

Assay: immunoSEQ multiplex PCR; the TCRdb copy retains only in-frame clones and omits some. Of 110,000 or so clones in the sample, approximately 80% are singletons; the top ten hold roughly 4.1%. The germline CDR1 and CDR2 sequences are LGHDT and YNNKEL (reference sequence). The CDR3 runs to 14 residues. Trimming stripped 1 base from V and 1 base from J, with 7 bases between. Material: peripheral blood. The receptor was derived from a woman in her 70s with acute or convalescent COVID-19. V and J are TRBV3-1 (or the pseudogene TRBV3-2) and TRBJ1-1; a weak D match, TRBD1 (6 bases). The CDR3 sequence is CASSQAQGNTEAFF. CDR3 sequence (DNA): TGTGCCAGCAGCCAAGCACAGGGGAACACTGAAGCTTTCTTT.